The rows below give T cell receptor beta chains drawn from one sample of a study of OX40 agonist ivuxolimab in advanced cancers. Some clones are missing from TCRdb's copy, which holds only in-frame ones; the method was immunoSEQ multiplex PCR. This repertoire shows roughly 80,000 clones, 75% to 90% found once; its top ten account for 6.5% to 8.5%. Sample: CD4+ or CD8+ T cells sorted from blood, taken in a trial of the OX40 agonist ivuxolimab. These receptors were taken from an adult with an advanced solid tumor such as melanoma, head and neck, liver or kidney cancer. Each CDR3 is given with its conserved first and last residue. The D gene is left open where the match is weak. Size is stated for part of the rows, as once, few or many counts, or as a class when the clone is expanded.

>few|-|TRBV2|TRBJ2-3
TGTGCCAGCAGTGAATGGTATGGGGCCACAGATACGCAGTATTTT
CASSEWYGATDTQYF
>few|TRBD2|TRBV2|TRBJ2-7
TGTGCCAGCAGGACTAGCGGGGGCTCCTACGAGCAGTACTTC
CASRTSGGSYEQYF
>-|-|TRBV7-9|TRBJ2-3
TGTGCCAGCAGCTCATCCGCCAGGAGGGCCACAGATACGCAGTATTTT
CASSSSARRATDTQYF
>-|-|TRBV30|TRBJ2-1
TGTGCCTGGAGTGGTAGTAGTTCAAGCTCCTACAATGAGCAGTTCTTC
CAWSGSSSSSYNEQFF
>-|-|TRBV5-4|TRBJ2-6
TGTGCCAGCAGCTTGGGGGGGGCTGGGGCCAACGTCCTGACTTTC
CASSLGGAGANVLTF
>-|-|TRBV7-2|TRBJ1-6
TGTGCCAGCCCTGATTCACCCCTCCACTTT
CASPDSPLHF
>-|-|TRBV2|TRBJ1-1
TGTGCCAGCAGTGTAGGGGCTGGAGCTTTCTTT
CASSVGAGAFF
>once|-|TRBV11-2|TRBJ2-3
TGTGCCAGCAGCTACGAGAGTGGCAGGGGCACAGATACGCAGTATTTT
CASSYESGRGTDTQYF
>-|-|TRBV2|TRBJ2-7
TGTGCCACTACACACCCTGACCGCTACGAGCAGTACTTC
CATTHPDRYEQYF
>-|-|TRBV6-5|TRBJ1-2
TGTGCCAGCAGTCCCCGGGCGTGGGGCTATGGCTACACCTTC
CASSPRAWGYGYTF
>-|TRBD2|TRBV7-2|TRBJ2-1
TGTGCCAGCAGCCTACGGGAGGGTAGCGGAGGGCAGTTCTTC
CASSLREGSGGQFF
>-|TRBD2|TRBV6-4|TRBJ2-1
TGTGCCAGCAGTCGGACTAGCGGGAGGAATGAGCAGTTCTTC
CASSRTSGRNEQFF
>-|-|TRBV28|TRBJ1-3
TGTGCCAGCAGGTCGCAATTGTCTGACCCCGAGGGTTTT
CASRSQLSDPEGF
>-|TRBD1|TRBV2|TRBJ2-1
TGTGCCAGCAGTGGCGGGACAGGGGACTACAATGAGCAGTTCTTC
CASSGGTGDYNEQFF
>-|TRBD1|TRBV6-6|TRBJ1-3
TGTGCCAGCAGTGCCACAGGGGGAACTGGAAACACCATATATTTT
CASSATGGTGNTIYF
>-|-|TRBV2|TRBJ1-2
TGTGCCAGCAGTGAAGAGGCAGGTGTAGGCTACACCTTC
CASSEEAGVGYTF
>once|TRBD1|TRBV2|TRBJ1-2
TGTGCCAGCAGTGAACAGGGGGTACTATCTGGCTACACCTTC
CASSEQGVLSGYTF
>once|-|TRBV27|TRBJ2-7
TGTGCCAGCAGTTTAACGAACCTCTACGAGCAGTACTTC
CASSLTNLYEQYF
>-|-|TRBV27|TRBJ2-3
TGTGCCAGCAGTTTGGCAATCCCGGGATACACAGATACGCAGTATTTT
CASSLAIPGYTDTQYF
>-|TRBD2|TRBV4-2|TRBJ2-1
TGTGCCAGCAGCCAAGGTATGGGACTAGCGGGAGTTAATGAGCAGTTCTTC
CASSQGMGLAGVNEQFF
>-|-|TRBV7-3|TRBJ2-7
TGTGCCAGCAGCCTAACGGGGAGTCCGCAATACGAGCAGTACTTC
CASSLTGSPQYEQYF
>-|-|TRBV29-1|TRBJ1-5
TGCAGCGTTAAATCCGGGGGAAATCAGCCCCAGCATTTT
CSVKSGGNQPQHF
>-|TRBD1|TRBV7-2|TRBJ1-1
TGTGCCAGCAGCTTAGGACAGGGGGCGGGCACTGAAGCTTTCTTT
CASSLGQGAGTEAFF
>-|-|TRBV29-1|TRBJ2-7
TGCAGCGTGGACGACAGCGCCTACGAGCAGTACTTC
CSVDDSAYEQYF
>-|TRBD1|TRBV9|TRBJ2-2
TGTGCCAGCAGCGTGCAGGGGGCGGCCACCGGGGAGCTGTTTTTT
CASSVQGAATGELFF
>-|-|TRBV5-6|TRBJ1-1
TGTGCCAGCAGCTTCGGGGCTGAAGCTTTCTTT
CASSFGAEAFF
>-|TRBD2|TRBV7-2|TRBJ2-3
TGTGCCAGCAGCCCAGGACTAGCGGGGTCGGGAGATACGCAGTATTTT
CASSPGLAGSGDTQYF
>-|-|TRBV7-8|TRBJ2-2
TGTGCCAGCAGCCCCAGGGTCGCGAACACCGGGGAGCTGTTTTTT
CASSPRVANTGELFF
>-|-|TRBV14|TRBJ1-6
TGTGCCAGCAGCCAACTTACAGCGTATTCACCCCTCCACTTT
CASSQLTAYSPLHF
>-|-|TRBV2|TRBJ2-1
TGTGCCAGCAGTGAAGGGTACGATGAGCAGTTCTTC
CASSEGYDEQFF
>-|-|TRBV6-1|TRBJ2-3
TGTGCCAGCAGTGAAGCGGTTCTCCGAGGAGATACGCAGTATTTT
CASSEAVLRGDTQYF
>-|TRBD1|TRBV6-6|TRBJ2-7
TGTGCCAGCAGTTTCCGGGACAGGGGGCCCTACGAGCAGTACTTC
CASSFRDRGPYEQYF
>-|-|TRBV5-1|TRBJ2-2
TGCGCCAGCAAGTTGGGAACCGGGGAGCTGTTTTTT
CASKLGTGELFF
>once|-|TRBV2|TRBJ1-4
TGTGCCAGCAGTGCTTGGGAAAAACTGTTTTTT
CASSAWEKLFF
>few|TRBD1|TRBV12-5|TRBJ1-3
TGTGCTAGTGGTCGGACAGGCCAAGGAAACACCATATATTTT
CASGRTGQGNTIYF
>-|-|TRBV30|TRBJ2-1
TGTGCCTGGAGTCCCCGCATGGATGAGCAGTTCTTC
CAWSPRMDEQFF
>-|TRBD2|TRBV4-3|TRBJ2-7
TGCGCCAGCAGCCAGAAGGGACTAGCGGGAGCTCTGGGCTCCTACGAGCAGTACTTC
CASSQKGLAGALGSYEQYF
>-|TRBD2|TRBV7-9|TRBJ2-5
TGTGCCAGCAGCTTAACGCAGCGGGGGCTGGGAGAGACCCAGTACTTC
CASSLTQRGLGETQYF
>-|-|TRBV4-1|TRBJ1-4
TGCGCCAGCAGCCGCGTGACAGGAGCTAATGAAAAACTGTTTTTT
CASSRVTGANEKLFF
>-|TRBD1|TRBV19|TRBJ1-5
TGTGCCAGTAGTATCGGGACAGGTCATAGTCAGCCCCAGCATTTT
CASSIGTGHSQPQHF
>-|-|TRBV5-4|TRBJ2-7
TGTGCCAGCAGCCACCCGGACAGCACCTACGAGCAGTACTTC
CASSHPDSTYEQYF
>-|-|TRBV27|TRBJ1-2
TGTGCCAGCAGTTTTGGGGGGGGCAATCGTCATGGCTACACCTTC
CASSFGGGNRHGYTF
>-|-|TRBV2|TRBJ1-5
TGTGCCAGCAGTGACGGAAATAGCAATCAGCCCCAGCATTTT
CASSDGNSNQPQHF
>-|-|TRBV2|TRBJ1-6
TGTGCCAGCAATGCGGGGATACCCCTCCACTTT
CASNAGIPLHF
>-|-|TRBV19|TRBJ2-2
TGTGCCAGTAGCCTCAGCCGGGGGGCGCTGAACACCGGGGAGCTGTTTTTT
CASSLSRGALNTGELFF
>-|-|TRBV4-3|TRBJ2-5
TGCGCCAGCAGCCAAGAAGAGGGGTGGGGGACCCAGTACTTC
CASSQEEGWGTQYF
>-|-|TRBV7-9|TRBJ2-5
TGTGCCAGCAGCCGGAGGACCGAAGGGGAGACCCAGTACTTC
CASSRRTEGETQYF
>few|TRBD1|TRBV7-9|TRBJ2-1
TGTGCCAGCAGCTCCGGGACAGGGAATTACAATGAGCAGTTCTTC
CASSSGTGNYNEQFF